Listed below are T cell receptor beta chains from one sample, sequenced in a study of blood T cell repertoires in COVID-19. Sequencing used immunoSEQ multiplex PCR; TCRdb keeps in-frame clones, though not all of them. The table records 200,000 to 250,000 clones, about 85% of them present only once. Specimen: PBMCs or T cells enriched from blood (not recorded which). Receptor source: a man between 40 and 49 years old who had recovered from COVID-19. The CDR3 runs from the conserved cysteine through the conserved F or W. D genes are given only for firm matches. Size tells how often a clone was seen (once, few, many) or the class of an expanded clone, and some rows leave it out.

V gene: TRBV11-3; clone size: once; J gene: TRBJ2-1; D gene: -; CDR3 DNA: TGTGCCAGCAGCTCCGCGGTCAATGAGCAGTTCTTC; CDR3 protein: CASSSAVNEQFF
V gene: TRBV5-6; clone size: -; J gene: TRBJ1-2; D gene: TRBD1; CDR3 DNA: TGTGCCAGCAGCGCAGGGACAGGCGGTGGCTACACCTTC; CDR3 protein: CASSAGTGGGYTF
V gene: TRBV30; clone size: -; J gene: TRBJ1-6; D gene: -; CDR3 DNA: TGTGCCTGGAGTCTACCGAGCTCCTATAATTCACCCCTCCACTTT; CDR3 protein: CAWSLPSSYNSPLHF
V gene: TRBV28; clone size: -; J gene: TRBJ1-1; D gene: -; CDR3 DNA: TGTGCCAGCAGGTCCCTGGCGGGGGGCGAGGCTGAAGCTTTCTTT; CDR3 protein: CASRSLAGGEAEAFF
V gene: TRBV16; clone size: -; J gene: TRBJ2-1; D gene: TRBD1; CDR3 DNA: TGTGCCAGCAGCGACTCGAGACAGGGCGTATATGAGCAGTTCTTC; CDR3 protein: CASSDSRQGVYEQFF
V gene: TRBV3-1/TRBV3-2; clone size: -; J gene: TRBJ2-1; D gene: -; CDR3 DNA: TGTGCCAGCAGCCAAGCTTGGCGGGACTACAATGAGCAGTTCTTC; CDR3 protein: CASSQAWRDYNEQFF
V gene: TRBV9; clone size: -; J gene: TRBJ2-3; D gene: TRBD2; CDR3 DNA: TGTGCCAGCAGCGGGCGCGGGAGGGCCGAGGTCACAGATACGCAGTATTTT; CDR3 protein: CASSGRGRAEVTDTQYF
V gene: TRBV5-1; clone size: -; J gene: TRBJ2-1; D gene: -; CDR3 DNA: TGCGCCAGCAGCTTGGGAGTAGCGGCCTCCTACAATGAGCAGTTCTTC; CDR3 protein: CASSLGVAASYNEQFF
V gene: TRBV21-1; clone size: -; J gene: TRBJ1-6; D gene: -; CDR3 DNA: -; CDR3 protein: CASSKVGGGTGESPLHF
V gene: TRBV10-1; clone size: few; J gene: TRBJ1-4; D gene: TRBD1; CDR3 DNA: TGCGCCAGCAGTGCAAGCAGGGGGGAGGAAAAACTGTTTTTT; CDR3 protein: CASSASRGEEKLFF
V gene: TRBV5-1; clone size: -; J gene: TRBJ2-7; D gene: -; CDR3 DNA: TGCGCCAGCAGCTCCCAACAGGGAAACCCTGCCTACGAGCAGTACTTC; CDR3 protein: CASSSQQGNPAYEQYF
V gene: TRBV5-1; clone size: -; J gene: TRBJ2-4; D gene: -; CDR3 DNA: TGCGCCAGCAGCTTGTATGGGCTTCGAGGGCAAGGCATTCAGTACTTC; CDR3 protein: CASSLYGLRGQGIQYF
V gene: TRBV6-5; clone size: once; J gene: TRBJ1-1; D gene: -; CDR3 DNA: TGTGCCAGCAGTTCATCCCCGAACACTGAAGCTTTCTTT; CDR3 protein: CASSSSPNTEAFF
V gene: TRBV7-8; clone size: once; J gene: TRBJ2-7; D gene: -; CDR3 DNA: TGTGCCAGCAGCCCTCGGGGTACCTACGAGCAGTACTTC; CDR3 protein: CASSPRGTYEQYF
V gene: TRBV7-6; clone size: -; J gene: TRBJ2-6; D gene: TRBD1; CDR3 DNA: TGTGCCAGCAGCATAAAGCCGGGACAGGGGGCGCAAGGGGCCAACGTCCTGACTTTC; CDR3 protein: CASSIKPGQGAQGANVLTF
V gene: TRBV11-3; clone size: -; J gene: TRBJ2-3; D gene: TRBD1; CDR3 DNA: TGTGCCAGCAGCTATTCCGGGACAGGGGGCACAGATACGCAGTATTTT; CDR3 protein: CASSYSGTGGTDTQYF
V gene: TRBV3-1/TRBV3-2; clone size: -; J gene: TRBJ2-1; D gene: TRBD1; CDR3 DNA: TGTGCCAGCAGCCCCTCGGGACAGGGTTTTATTGCGGGCTGCAATGAGCAGTTCTTC; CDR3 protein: CASSPSGQGFIAGCNEQFF
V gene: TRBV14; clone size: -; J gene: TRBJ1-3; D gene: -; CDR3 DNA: TGTGCCAGCAGCCAATCTAGGTGGAGCTCTGGAAACACCATATATTTT; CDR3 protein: CASSQSRWSSGNTIYF
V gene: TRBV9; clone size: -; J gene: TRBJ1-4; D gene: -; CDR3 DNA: TGTGCCAGCAGCGAGCTCGTGGATCCTAGGGGTGGAAAACTGTTTTTT; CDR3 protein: CASSELVDPRGGKLFF
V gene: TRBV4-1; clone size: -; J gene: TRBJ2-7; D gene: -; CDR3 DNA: TGCGCCAGCAGCCAAGGACAGGCCAGCTCCTACGAGCAGTACTTC; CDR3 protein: CASSQGQASSYEQYF
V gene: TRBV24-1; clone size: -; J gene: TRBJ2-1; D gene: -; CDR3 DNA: TGTGCCACCAGTCTCCGGGATGAGCAGTTCTTC; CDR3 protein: CATSLRDEQFF
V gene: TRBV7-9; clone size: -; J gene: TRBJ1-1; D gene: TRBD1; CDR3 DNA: TGTGCCAGCAGCCCCCACAGGGGGCGAGAAGAAGCTTTCTTT; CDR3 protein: CASSPHRGREEAFF
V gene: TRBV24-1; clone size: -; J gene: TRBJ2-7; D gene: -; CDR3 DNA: TGTGCCAGAAAGACCCGGGAAGAGGGCGAGCAGTACTTC; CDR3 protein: CARKTREEGEQYF
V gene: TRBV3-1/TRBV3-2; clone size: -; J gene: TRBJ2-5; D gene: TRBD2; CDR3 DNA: TGTGCCAGCGCATTAGCGGGAGGAGGGGAGACCCAGTACTTC; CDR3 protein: CASALAGGGETQYF
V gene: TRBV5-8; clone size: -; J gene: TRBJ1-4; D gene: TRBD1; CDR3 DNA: TGTGCCAGCAGCCACTCCGACAGGGCACTCGCTCCACTCTACGAAAAACTGTTTTTT; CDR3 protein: CASSHSDRALAPLYEKLFF
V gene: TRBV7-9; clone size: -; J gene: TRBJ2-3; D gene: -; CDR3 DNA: TGTGCCAGCAGCTCGGGGGATGGGCAGTATTTT; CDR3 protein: CASSSGDGQYF
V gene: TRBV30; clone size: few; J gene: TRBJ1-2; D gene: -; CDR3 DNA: TGTGCCTGGAGTGAACAGGGCTATGGCTACACCTTC; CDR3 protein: CAWSEQGYGYTF
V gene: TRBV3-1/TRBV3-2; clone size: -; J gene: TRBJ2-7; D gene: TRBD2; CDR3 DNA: TGTGCCAGCAGTCAAGGGCTAGCGGGAGCTCTACACGAGCAGTACTTC; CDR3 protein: CASSQGLAGALHEQYF
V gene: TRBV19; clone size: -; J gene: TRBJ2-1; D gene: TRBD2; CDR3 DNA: TGTGCCAGTAGTATAGATGCGGGAGATGAGCAGTTCTTC; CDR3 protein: CASSIDAGDEQFF
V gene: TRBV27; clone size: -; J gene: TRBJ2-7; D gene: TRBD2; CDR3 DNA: TGTGCCAGCAGCGCGACTAGCGGGACTCCCTACGAGCAGTACTTC; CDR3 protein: CASSATSGTPYEQYF
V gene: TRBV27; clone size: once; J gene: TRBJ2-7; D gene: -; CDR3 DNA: TGTGCCAGCAGTTACGGGACTGGAGCCTCCTACGAGCAGTACTTC; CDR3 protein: CASSYGTGASYEQYF
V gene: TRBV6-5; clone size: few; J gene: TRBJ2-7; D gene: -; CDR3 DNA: TGTGCCAGCAGTAGTGACAGCCTCCGGGTCTACGAGCAGTACTTC; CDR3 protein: CASSSDSLRVYEQYF
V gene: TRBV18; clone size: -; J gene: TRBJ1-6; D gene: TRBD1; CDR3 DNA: TGTGCCAGCTCAAGGCAGACAGGGGATAATTCACCCCTCCACTTT; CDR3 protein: CASSRQTGDNSPLHF
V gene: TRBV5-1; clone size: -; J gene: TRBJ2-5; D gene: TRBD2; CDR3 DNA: TGCGCCAGCAGCGAAAACGGACTAGCGGGAGTAGAGACCCAGTACTTC; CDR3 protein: CASSENGLAGVETQYF
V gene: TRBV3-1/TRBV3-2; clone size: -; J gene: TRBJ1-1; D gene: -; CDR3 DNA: TGTGCCAGCAGCCAAGGATTGGGGGGGAACACTGAAGCTTTCTTT; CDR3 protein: CASSQGLGGNTEAFF
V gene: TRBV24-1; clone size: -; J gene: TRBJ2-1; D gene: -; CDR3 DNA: TGTGCCACCAGTGAAGCGGACTCCTACAATGAGCAGTTCTTC; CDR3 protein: CATSEADSYNEQFF
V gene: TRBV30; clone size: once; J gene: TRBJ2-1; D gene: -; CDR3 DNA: TGTGCCTGGAGTGTGACGGGGGAGCAGTTCTTC; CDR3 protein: CAWSVTGEQFF
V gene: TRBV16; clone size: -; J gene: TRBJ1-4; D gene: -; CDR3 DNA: TGTGCCAGCAGCCAATGGGGGACAACGGATGAAAAACTGTTTTTT; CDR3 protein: CASSQWGTTDEKLFF
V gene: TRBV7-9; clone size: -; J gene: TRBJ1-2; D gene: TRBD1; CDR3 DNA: TGTGCCAGCAGCTTAAGGGGGCGGACAGTCTCTGGCTACACCTTC; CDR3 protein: CASSLRGRTVSGYTF
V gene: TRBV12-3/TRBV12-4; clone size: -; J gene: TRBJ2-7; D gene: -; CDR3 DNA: TGTGCCAGCAGCCCGGGGACTCTCTACGAGCAGTACTTC; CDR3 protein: CASSPGTLYEQYF